The text below deals with one T cell receptor beta chain. Distinct nucleotide sequences in the sample also encode this CDR3. The trim removed 3 bases at V and 4 bases at J, leaving 8 bases unmatched. Per the germline V gene, CDR1 is LGHNA and CDR2 is YNFKEQ. The CDR3 consists of 18 residues. These data are taken from a study of blood T cell repertoires in COVID-19. Clones were sequenced by immunoSEQ multiplex PCR, and TCRdb holds only the in-frame ones, with some missing. Here the sample spans roughly 260,000 clones, 87% being singletons. The rearrangement uses TRBV4-2 and TRBJ2-1, with TRBD2 matching over 14 bases. Sequencing was carried out using peripheral blood. This receptor was taken from a woman between 50 and 59 years old with acute or convalescent COVID-19. The CDR3 bases are TGTGCCAGCAGCCAGGGGACTAGCGGGAGCTCCCCTTACAATGAGCAGTTCTTC. This translates into CASSQGTSGSSPYNEQFF.